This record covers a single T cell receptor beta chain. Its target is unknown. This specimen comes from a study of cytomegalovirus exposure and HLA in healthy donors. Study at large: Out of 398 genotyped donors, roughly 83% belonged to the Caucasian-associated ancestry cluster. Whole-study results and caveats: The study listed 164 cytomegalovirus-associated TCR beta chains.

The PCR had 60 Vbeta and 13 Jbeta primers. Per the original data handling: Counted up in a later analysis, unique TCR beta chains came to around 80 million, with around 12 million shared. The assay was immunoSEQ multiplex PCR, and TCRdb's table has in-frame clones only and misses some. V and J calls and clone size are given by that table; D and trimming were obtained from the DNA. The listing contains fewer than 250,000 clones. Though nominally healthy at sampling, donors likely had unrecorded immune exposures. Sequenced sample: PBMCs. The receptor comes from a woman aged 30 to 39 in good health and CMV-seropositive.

The CDR3 DNA is TGTGCCATCAGGGAAAGGGGGGGCGAAAACGAAAAACTGTTTTTT. It translates to CAIRERGGENEKLFF. The J gene is TRBJ1-4, the V gene TRBV10-3; possible D gene TRBD1, 6 bases. The CDR3 sequence is 15 residues long. Germline CDR1 reads ENHRY; CDR2 reads SYGVKD. V was shortened by 6 bases and J by 8 bases, with 19 bases between the two germline ends.